This T cell receptor (beta chain) originates from a study of control samples from healthy donors and cancer patients. The ends lost 3 bases at V and 3 bases at J; junction bases unmatched: 3. The CDR3 consists of 16 residues. CDR1 and CDR2 from the germline V gene are MNHEY and SVGEGT. TCRdb's table, derived via immunoSEQ multiplex PCR, lists solely in-frame clones and lacks some. The sample has 100,000 to 110,000 clones; roughly 90% are singletons. Material: blood. This sequence originates from a woman aged 50 to 60 in good health. The chain combines TRBV6-2 or TRBV6-3 with TRBJ2-1, with 12 bases identical to TRBD2. CDR3 nucleotide sequence: TGTGCCAGCAGTTATACTAGCGGGAGGTACTACAATGAGCAGTTCTTC. Amino acids: CASSYTSGRYYNEQFF.